Below, 24 T cell receptor beta chains from the same sample are listed, as sequenced in a study of blood T cell repertoires in COVID-19. Produced via immunoSEQ multiplex PCR; TCRdb's table is partial and in-frame only. The profile shows some 300,000 clones, roughly 91% of them singletons. The source material was PBMCs or T cells enriched from blood (not recorded which). The origin of the receptors is a woman aged 50 to 60 who had been exposed to COVID-19.

The table lists this clone with a few counts. The rearrangement links TRBV5-6 to TRBJ2-7; D not resolved. V shed 4 bases and J shed 5 bases, with 10 bases lying between them. Germline V gene sequence: CDR1 SGHDT, CDR2 YYEEEE. The CDR3 spans 12 residues. The CDR3 nucleotides read TGTGCCAGCAGCCCCCTCAGTGACGAGCAGTACTTC. Protein: CASSPLSDEQYF.

For the CDR3, the DNA is TGTGCCAGTAGTATATGGAGGGGCGCGGGGCAGCCCCAGCATTTT. It yields the protein CASSIWRGAGQPQHF. V gene TRBV19 combines with J gene TRBJ1-5, with D possibly TRBD1 on 5 matching bases. Germline lookup yields CDR1 LNHDA and CDR2 SQIVND (reference sequence). The ends were cut back, 2 bases at V and 7 bases at J, with 15 bases in the middle. The length of the CDR3 is 15 residues.

This chain joins TRBV3-1 (or the pseudogene TRBV3-2) and TRBJ2-4; TRBD2 matches 9 bases. The CDR3 runs 14 residues. V trimming: 4 bases; J trimming: 4 bases; junction bases outside the gene matches: 2. Germline V gene sequence: CDR1 LGHDT, CDR2 YNNKEL (reference sequence). CDR3 sequence reads: CASSRLAAKNIQYF. CDR3 DNA: TGTGCCAGCAGCCGACTAGCGGCGAAAAACATTCAGTACTTC.

V gene TRBV7-8 combines with J gene TRBJ2-1, with TRBD2 as a possible D gene (6 bases). This CDR3 spans 16 amino acids. Germline V gene lookup returns CDR1 SGHVS and CDR2 FQNEAQ. V was cut by 2 bases and J by 2 bases, with 13 bases left in between. In DNA, the CDR3 is TGTGCCAGCAGCTTAAGGCGGGGTAACGCCTACAATGAGCAGTTCTTC. This encodes CASSLRRGNAYNEQFF.

The chain employs TRBV30 and TRBJ2-6; 7 positions agree with TRBD1. Germline V gene data show CDR1 as GTSNPN and CDR2 as SVGIG (reference sequence). This CDR3 spans 17 amino acids. V was pared by 2 bases and J by 0 bases, with 7 bases of the junction left unmatched. The CDR3 loop is CAWSRTGLYSGANVLTF. The CDR3, as DNA: TGTGCCTGGAGTAGGACAGGCTTATACTCTGGGGCCAACGTCCTGACTTTC.

The chain uses TRBV5-1 and TRBJ1-2; D gene uncertain. The CDR3 contains 16 residues. Deletions cut 0 bases from V and 0 bases from J, with 12 bases between. The germline V gene encodes CDR1 SGHRS and CDR2 YFSETQ. The CDR3 loop reads CASSLDYGGTNYGYTF. In DNA form, the CDR3 reads TGCGCCAGCAGCTTGGACTACGGAGGTACTAACTATGGCTACACCTTC.

This chain links TRBV15 with TRBJ2-2; 8 positions match TRBD2. This CDR3 contains 18 residues. The germline gives CDR1 LNHNV, CDR2 YYDKDF (reference sequence). V trimming: 5 bases; J trimming: 6 bases; junction bases outside the gene matches: 17. CDR3 DNA sequence: TGTGCCACCAGCGAGGGAGCCCCGGGGGGGCCATCTCCCGGGGAGCTGTTTTTT. Translation: CATSEGAPGGPSPGELFF.

The chain joins TRBV7-9 to TRBJ2-5, with D possibly being TRBD2 (5 bases). The V gene lost 3 bases and the J gene lost 4 bases, with 6 bases spanning the gap. CDR1 is SEHNR and CDR2 is FQNEAQ in the germline V gene (reference sequence). This CDR3 comprises 12 residues. CDR3 in amino acids: CASSLAGETQYF. CDR3 sequence (DNA): TGTGCCAGCAGCTTGGCGGGAGAGACCCAGTACTTC.

This chain joins TRBV7-2 and TRBJ2-2; the match to TRBD2 covers 10 bases. Germline-derived CDR1 and CDR2 are SGHTA and FQGNSA. Trimming at V came to 5 bases and at J to 8 bases, leaving 11 bases not matched to a gene. This CDR3 region has 16 residues. CDR3 loop: CASSLGLADSRGELFF. The CDR3 region has the DNA TGTGCCAGCAGCCTCGGACTAGCGGACTCAAGGGGGGAGCTGTTTTTT.

This clone was counted between two and nine times. This CDR3 is also generated by other DNA sequences in the sample. This chain connects TRBV5-1 to TRBJ2-2; D not resolved. From germline, CDR1 is SGHRS and CDR2 YFSETQ. CDR3 size: 14 residues. Trimming shortened V by 1 base and J by 1 base, and 5 bases separated the two germline ends. The CDR3 spells CASSLSGNTGELFF. Written as DNA, the CDR3 is TGCGCCAGCAGCTTGTCGGGGAACACCGGGGAGCTGTTTTTT. The variable domain in full, completed from reference TRBV5-1 and TRBJ2-2, reads KAGVTQTPRYLIKTRGQQVTLSCSPISGHRSVSWYQQTPGQGLQFLFEYFSETQRNKGNFPGRFSGRQFSNSRSEMNVSTLELGDSALYLCASSLSGNTGELFFGEGSRLTVL.

CDR3 sequence reads: CASRKNRGLSGNTIYF. DNA for the CDR3: TGTGCCAGCAGAAAAAACAGGGGGCTCTCTGGAAACACCATATATTTT. The chain uses TRBV28 and TRBJ1-3; TRBD1 matches 9 bases. The junction had 6 bases not matched to a gene; V was cut back by 6 bases and J by 0 bases. The CDR3 has 16 residues. Germline CDR1 reads MDHEN; CDR2 reads SYDVKM.

This clone was seen just once. The chain is built from TRBV28 and TRBJ2-1; TRBD1 matches at 7 bases. CDR1 and CDR2 (germline): MDHEN, SYDVKM. Trimming removed 3 bases from V and 3 bases from J; junction bases left unmatched: 8. The CDR3 covers 16 residues. The CDR3, as DNA: TGTGCCAGCAGTTTGTTGGGACAGATACTCTACAATGAGCAGTTCTTC. Translating it yields CASSLLGQILYNEQFF.

This rearrangement joins TRBV29-1 to TRBJ2-7; TRBD1 might be the D (5 bases). Germline loops: CDR1 SQVTM, CDR2 ANQGSEA. V was cut by 4 bases and J by 4 bases, with 14 bases left in between. The CDR3 has 13 residues. CDR3 nucleotide sequence: TGCAGCGTTGTGGACGGACACTCGTACGAGCAGTACTTC. Translated, it gives CSVVDGHSYEQYF.

The table lists this clone with many counts. The chain joins TRBV19 to TRBJ2-3; the match to TRBD2 covers 8 bases. Per the germline V gene, CDR1 is LNHDA and CDR2 is SQIVND (reference sequence). This CDR3 region has 13 residues. The trim removed 7 bases at V and 8 bases at J, leaving 8 bases unmatched. The CDR3 region is CASTAGGPTTQYF. CDR3 in DNA: TGTGCCAGTACCGCGGGGGGCCCGACTACGCAGTATTTT.

The chain carries TRBV19 and TRBJ2-7; 9 positions agree with TRBD1. The CDR3 sequence is 15 residues long. CDR1 LNHDA and CDR2 SQIVND come from the germline V gene (reference sequence). V was pared by 6 bases and J by 2 bases, with 8 bases of the junction left unmatched. Here the CDR3 DNA reads TGTGCCAGTAGCAAGACCGGGACAGGGACCTACGAGCAGTACTTC. Translation: CASSKTGTGTYEQYF.

The CDR3 nucleotides are TGTGCCAGCAGCGCCCGAAGGGACTACACTGAAGCTTTCTTT. Encoded protein: CASSARRDYTEAFF. The chain carries TRBV7-2 and TRBJ1-1; perhaps TRBD1 as D (5 bases). Trimming left V 5 bases short and J 3 bases short, with 13 bases between. There are 14 residues in the CDR3. Looked up from germline, CDR1 is SGHTA and CDR2 is FQGNSA.

A single count supports this clone. The chain couples TRBV3-1 (or the pseudogene TRBV3-2) to TRBJ1-4, with 9 bases aligning to TRBD1. Germline V gene sequence: CDR1 LGHDT, CDR2 YNNKEL (reference sequence). With V trimmed by 4 bases and J by 6 bases, 9 bases remained unmatched. The CDR3 runs to 16 residues. The CDR3 DNA sequence: TGTGCCAGCAGCCCAGTACCGGGACAGGGTCATGAAAAACTGTTTTTT. Amino acid sequence: CASSPVPGQGHEKLFF.

CDR3 sequence: CASSPRTGLYEQYF. The CDR3 DNA reads TGTGCCAGCAGCCCGAGGACAGGGTTGTACGAGCAGTACTTC. The V call is TRBV14, the J call TRBJ2-7; 8 nucleotides agree with TRBD1. The CDR3 consists of 14 residues. Germline CDR1 is SGHDN and CDR2 is FVKESK. V was clipped by 4 bases and J by 4 bases; unmatched bases: 6.

The CDR3 nucleotides read TGTGCCAGCAGCTTCGGGACAGGGCTCTACGAGCAGTACTTC. Its protein is CASSFGTGLYEQYF. This rearrangement joins TRBV7-6 to TRBJ2-7; 9 nucleotides line up with TRBD1. Germline V gives CDR1 SGHVS, CDR2 FNYEAQ. After removal of 3 bases from V and 3 bases from J, the junction contained 3 bases not matched to a gene. CDR3 length: 14 residues.

The sample holds one count of this clone. The chain employs TRBV2 and TRBJ2-3; 9 positions match TRBD2. This CDR3 has 16 residues. J was trimmed by 0 bases and V by 4 bases; bases with no gene match: 5. The germline gives CDR1 SNHLY, CDR2 FYNNEI. CDR3 residues: CASSGWRGGSTDTQYF. The CDR3 DNA sequence: TGTGCCAGCAGTGGATGGCGGGGGGGCAGCACAGATACGCAGTATTTT. Looking up the rest from reference TRBV2 and TRBJ2-3 gives the full variable domain: EPEVTQTPSHQVTQMGQEVILRCVPISNHLYFYWYRQILGQKVEFLVSFYNNEISEKSEIFDDQFSVERPDGSNFTLKIRSTKLEDSAMYFCASSGWRGGSTDTQYFGPGTRLTVL.

The CDR3 sequence is CASSLASGGFEQYF. The CDR3 DNA follows: TGCGCCAGCAGCTTAGCCAGCGGGGGATTCGAGCAGTACTTC. This sequence joins TRBV5-1 and TRBJ2-7, with 8 bases matching TRBD2. Germline assignment: CDR1 SGHRS and CDR2 YFSETQ. J gave up 6 bases and V 2 bases, and 7 bases lay outside the gene matches. The CDR3 totals 14 residues.

Only one count was recorded for this clone. At one end, the junction sequence differs from germline, possibly due to a read error. The chain carries TRBV11-1 and TRBJ2-3, with 7 bases aligning to TRBD1. Per germline, CDR1 SGHAT and CDR2 FQDESV (reference sequence). CDR3 length: 14 residues. CDR3 coding DNA: TGTGCCAGCAGCAGAGGGACAGCCACAGGTACGCAGTATTTT. Protein product: CASSRGTATGTQYF. The entire variable domain, with the rest obtained from reference TRBV11-1 and TRBJ2-3, is as follows: EAEVAQSPRYKITEKSQAVAFWCDPISGHATLYWYRQILGQGPELLVQFQDESVVDDSQLPKDRFSAERLKGVDSTLKIQPAELGDSAMYLCASSRGTATGTQYFGPGTRLTVL.

The genes are TRBV3-1 (or the pseudogene TRBV3-2) and TRBJ2-3; the D gene is possibly TRBD2 (6 bases). CDR3 length equals 15 residues. Germline values: CDR1 LGHDT, CDR2 YNNKEL (reference sequence). V lost 0 bases and J 5 bases, leaving 12 bases between the germline ends. In DNA, the CDR3 is TGTGCCAGCAGCCAAGATATAGCGGATATAGATACGCAGTATTTT. Its protein is CASSQDIADIDTQYF.

The genes are TRBV5-1 and TRBJ1-2; D gene uncertain. The CDR3 contains 14 residues. CDR1 and CDR2 (germline): SGHRS, YFSETQ. Trimming took off 5 bases at V and 0 bases at J, with 11 bases between the two ends. The CDR3, as DNA: TGCGCCAGCAGTGATACAAGTACTAACTATGGCTACACCTTC. Amino acids: CASSDTSTNYGYTF.